This T cell receptor beta chain was profiled in a study of blood T cells in healthy people across ages. Study results and caveats: For the donors, CMV status was unknown and possibly confounded expanded clonotype changes.

This CDR3 is 16 amino acids long. Unmatched junction bases numbered 6, after V lost 6 bases and J lost 0 bases. CDR1 is MNHNY, CDR2 SVGAGI, per germline (reference sequence). Combining a sample-barcoded 5' primer with a J-beta primer mix, a second PCR ran for roughly 7 to 12 cycles. Sequencing of every sample gave 2.5 million or more CDR3-containing paired-end reads. From the 5' RACE reads, TCRdb called clonotypes with MiXCR, one entry per CDR3 protein. The table lists hundreds of thousands of distinct CDR3 sequences, approximately 50% of them singletons. Donors were healthy Caucasian individuals from Russia aged about 6 to 90. With respect to this clonotype: Its antigen is still unknown.

Sequenced sample: blood. The source of this sequence is a woman aged 55-75 years in good health. This chain connects TRBV6-6 to TRBJ2-1, with 9 bases matching TRBD2. CDR3 coding DNA: TGTGCCAGCAGCCGGGAACTAGCGGGCTCCTACAATGAGCAGTTCTTC. This encodes CASSRELAGSYNEQFF.